The rows below give T cell receptor beta chains drawn from one sample of a study of metastatic and nonmetastatic thyroid tumors. MiXCR re-clonotyped the PCR reads for TCRdb. The repertoire consists of approximately 35,000 clones, with over 15% occurring once and the leading ten covering roughly 12%. The sequencing sample was made of blood. The origin of the receptors is a male donor with papillary thyroid cancer or a benign thyroid nodule (not recorded which). Some clones in this sample may be carry-over from other donors' samples. Both conserved end residues are part of each CDR3. A D gene is named only where the DNA matches it firmly. The size of a clone is reported for some rows only, either as once, few or many, or as a class for expanded clones.

J gene: TRBJ2-3
clone size: NA
V gene: TRBV10-2
D gene: NA
CDR3 protein: CASSEQSPRQEGELNF
CDR3 DNA: TGCGCCAGCAGTGAGCAATCGCCGCGGCAGGAGGGGGAGTTGAATTTT

J gene: TRBJ2-7
clone size: few
V gene: TRBV28
D gene: NA
CDR3 protein: CASSSRDVSYEQYF
CDR3 DNA: TGTGCCAGCAGTTCCCGGGACGTGTCCTACGAGCAGTACTTC

J gene: TRBJ1-5
clone size: many
V gene: TRBV6-1
D gene: NA
CDR3 protein: CASRGPKGRPQHF
CDR3 DNA: TGTGCCAGCAGGGGTCCTAAGGGCCGGCCCCAGCATTTT

J gene: TRBJ2-7
clone size: few
V gene: TRBV24-1
D gene: TRBD2
CDR3 protein: CATADGGGTYEQYF
CDR3 DNA: TGTGCCACAGCCGACGGGGGGGGGACCTACGAGCAGTACTTC

J gene: TRBJ2-7
clone size: many
V gene: TRBV4-1
D gene: TRBD2
CDR3 protein: CASSHTGTSGYEQYF
CDR3 DNA: TGCGCCAGCAGCCATACCGGGACTAGCGGCTACGAGCAGTACTTC

J gene: TRBJ1-4
clone size: few
V gene: TRBV6-1
D gene: TRBD1
CDR3 protein: CASSGPGGRDEKLFF
CDR3 DNA: TGTGCCAGCAGTGGTCCAGGGGGGAGGGATGAAAAACTGTTTTTT

J gene: TRBJ1-1
clone size: many
V gene: TRBV6-1
D gene: NA
CDR3 protein: CALRAGSNTEAFF
CDR3 DNA: TGTGCCTTAAGGGCAGGGTCGAACACTGAAGCTTTCTTT

J gene: TRBJ2-3
clone size: many
V gene: TRBV5-1
D gene: NA
CDR3 protein: CASSLASDGHSTDTQYF
CDR3 DNA: TGCGCCAGCAGCTTGGCCTCGGACGGACATAGCACAGATACGCAGTATTTT

J gene: TRBJ2-1
clone size: NA
V gene: TRBV11-2
D gene: NA
CDR3 protein: CASSPHGLYNEQFF
CDR3 DNA: TGTGCCAGCAGCCCTCATGGCCTATACAATGAGCAGTTCTTC

J gene: TRBJ1-1
clone size: few
V gene: TRBV2
D gene: NA
CDR3 protein: CASRVGAGMNTEAFF
CDR3 DNA: TGTGCCAGCAGGGTAGGGGCAGGGATGAACACTGAAGCTTTCTTT

J gene: TRBJ2-2
clone size: many
V gene: TRBV13
D gene: TRBD1
CDR3 protein: CASSLRGQGVTGELFF
CDR3 DNA: TGTGCCAGCAGCTTACGAGGACAGGGGGTCACCGGGGAGCTGTTTTTT

J gene: TRBJ1-1
clone size: many
V gene: TRBV7-9
D gene: NA
CDR3 protein: CASSPLSQGEAFF
CDR3 DNA: TGTGCCAGCAGCCCCCTTTCCCAGGGTGAAGCTTTCTTT

J gene: TRBJ1-5
clone size: NA
V gene: TRBV4-1
D gene: NA
CDR3 protein: CASSPIVHPSNQPQHF
CDR3 DNA: TGCGCCAGCAGCCCAATAGTTCATCCGAGCAATCAGCCCCAGCATTTT

J gene: TRBJ2-7
clone size: many
V gene: TRBV3-1
D gene: TRBD1
CDR3 protein: CASSQAGLRQGGGYEQYF
CDR3 DNA: TGTGCCAGCAGCCAAGCCGGCCTCCGACAGGGGGGAGGGTACGAGCAGTACTTC

J gene: TRBJ2-5
clone size: many
V gene: TRBV6-2/TRBV6-3
D gene: TRBD1
CDR3 protein: CASSLDYRDSKQETQYF
CDR3 DNA: TGTGCCAGCAGCCTCGATTACCGGGACAGCAAACAAGAGACCCAGTACTTC

J gene: TRBJ2-7
clone size: few
V gene: TRBV19
D gene: NA
CDR3 protein: CATGQLGEQYF
CDR3 DNA: TGTGCCACCGGACAGTTGGGCGAGCAGTACTTC

J gene: TRBJ1-5
clone size: many
V gene: TRBV28
D gene: NA
CDR3 protein: CASTPGRSSNQPQHF
CDR3 DNA: TGTGCCAGCACCCCCGGCAGGTCGAGCAATCAGCCCCAGCATTTT

J gene: TRBJ2-7
clone size: many
V gene: TRBV20-1
D gene: NA
CDR3 protein: CSALRTEGNYEQYF
CDR3 DNA: TGCAGTGCGTTAAGGACAGAAGGTAACTACGAGCAGTACTTC

J gene: TRBJ2-7
clone size: many
V gene: TRBV20-1
D gene: NA
CDR3 protein: CSAIPPAGSYEQYF
CDR3 DNA: TGCAGTGCTATCCCCCCGGCCGGCTCCTACGAGCAGTACTTC

J gene: TRBJ1-4
clone size: many
V gene: TRBV5-5
D gene: NA
CDR3 protein: CASSFLGEGREKLFF
CDR3 DNA: TGTGCCAGCAGCTTCTTGGGGGAGGGTAGGGAAAAACTGTTTTTT

J gene: TRBJ2-2
clone size: many
V gene: TRBV4-1
D gene: TRBD2
CDR3 protein: CASSQGLDTGELFF
CDR3 DNA: TGCGCCAGCAGCCAGGGACTAGACACCGGGGAGCTGTTTTTT

J gene: TRBJ2-5
clone size: NA
V gene: TRBV20-1
D gene: NA
CDR3 protein: CSSRGGVQETQYF
CDR3 DNA: TGCAGTTCTAGGGGGGGTGTCCAAGAGACCCAGTACTTC

J gene: TRBJ1-2
clone size: NA
V gene: TRBV6-1
D gene: TRBD1
CDR3 protein: CASRPTGTNYGYTF
CDR3 DNA: TGTGCCAGCAGGCCGACAGGGACCAACTATGGCTACACCTTC

J gene: TRBJ2-3
clone size: few
V gene: TRBV15
D gene: NA
CDR3 protein: CATSRAGASVDTQYF
CDR3 DNA: TGTGCCACCAGCAGAGCGGGGGCCTCGGTAGATACGCAGTATTTT

J gene: TRBJ1-5
clone size: NA
V gene: TRBV5-1
D gene: NA
CDR3 protein: CASIPGQGPNQPQHF
CDR3 DNA: TGCGCCAGCATCCCGGGGCAGGGGCCTAATCAGCCCCAGCATTTT

J gene: TRBJ1-1
clone size: many
V gene: TRBV12-3/TRBV12-4
D gene: NA
CDR3 protein: CASSSRGGGTEAFF
CDR3 DNA: TGTGCCAGCAGTTCCCGCGGAGGGGGCACTGAAGCTTTCTTT

J gene: TRBJ2-7
clone size: NA
V gene: TRBV11-2
D gene: TRBD2
CDR3 protein: CASSLERRAGVYEQYF
CDR3 DNA: TGTGCCAGCAGCTTAGAAAGGCGAGCGGGAGTGTACGAGCAGTACTTC

J gene: TRBJ1-3
clone size: many
V gene: TRBV4-2
D gene: NA
CDR3 protein: CASSQVVEGNTIYF
CDR3 DNA: TGTGCCAGCAGCCAAGTCGTAGAGGGAAACACCATATATTTT

J gene: TRBJ1-5
clone size: NA
V gene: TRBV19
D gene: NA
CDR3 protein: CASTFLGRNQPQHF
CDR3 DNA: TGTGCCAGTACCTTCCTGGGGCGCAATCAGCCCCAGCATTTT

J gene: TRBJ2-7
clone size: many
V gene: TRBV20-1
D gene: NA
CDR3 protein: CSADTAGQGYEQYF
CDR3 DNA: TGCAGTGCGGACACCGCCGGGCAAGGCTACGAGCAGTACTTC

J gene: TRBJ2-1
clone size: medium-sized
V gene: TRBV27
D gene: NA
CDR3 protein: CASSLSPVTRQFF
CDR3 DNA: TGTGCCAGCAGTTTAAGCCCCGTGACCAGACAGTTCTTC

J gene: TRBJ2-6
clone size: many
V gene: TRBV29-1
D gene: NA
CDR3 protein: CSVARTGSGANVLTF
CDR3 DNA: TGCAGCGTTGCGCGGACCGGCTCTGGGGCCAACGTCCTGACTTTC

J gene: TRBJ2-7
clone size: NA
V gene: TRBV2
D gene: NA
CDR3 protein: CFSSEVFAQGEQYF
CDR3 DNA: TGTTTCAGCAGTGAGGTATTCGCGCAGGGCGAGCAGTACTTC

J gene: TRBJ2-2
clone size: NA
V gene: TRBV5-4
D gene: TRBD1
CDR3 protein: CASSRDRVLAGELFF
CDR3 DNA: TGTGCCAGCAGCCGGGACAGGGTTTTGGCCGGGGAGCTGTTTTTT

J gene: TRBJ1-1
clone size: many
V gene: TRBV6-1
D gene: NA
CDR3 protein: CASRGRNTEAFF
CDR3 DNA: TGTGCCAGCCGAGGGCGGAACACTGAAGCTTTCTTT

J gene: TRBJ1-1
clone size: few
V gene: TRBV6-1
D gene: NA
CDR3 protein: CASSEVRDLAEAFF
CDR3 DNA: TGTGCCAGCAGTGAAGTTCGTGACTTAGCTGAAGCTTTCTTT

J gene: TRBJ2-7
clone size: many
V gene: TRBV2
D gene: TRBD2
CDR3 protein: CASSPLAEAYEQYF
CDR3 DNA: TGTGCCAGCAGTCCGCTAGCGGAAGCCTACGAGCAGTACTTC

J gene: TRBJ2-3
clone size: medium-sized
V gene: TRBV27
D gene: NA
CDR3 protein: CASRKVGGTDTQYF
CDR3 DNA: TGTGCCAGCAGGAAAGTTGGGGGCACAGATACGCAGTATTTT

J gene: TRBJ2-7
clone size: medium-sized
V gene: TRBV12-3/TRBV12-4
D gene: TRBD2
CDR3 protein: CASSLSGGAHEQYF
CDR3 DNA: TGTGCCAGCAGTCTGAGCGGGGGGGCACACGAGCAGTACTTC

J gene: TRBJ2-3
clone size: many
V gene: TRBV30
D gene: TRBD1
CDR3 protein: CAWKNRGPLDTQYF
CDR3 DNA: TGTGCCTGGAAGAACAGGGGTCCCCTAGATACGCAGTATTTT

J gene: TRBJ1-3
clone size: NA
V gene: TRBV3-1
D gene: NA
CDR3 protein: CASSRQLSGNTIYF
CDR3 DNA: TGTGCCAGCAGCCGACAGCTCTCTGGAAACACCATATATTTT

J gene: TRBJ1-1
clone size: NA
V gene: TRBV11-2
D gene: NA
CDR3 protein: CASSFFPAGANTEAFF
CDR3 DNA: TGTGCCAGCAGCTTTTTCCCCGCAGGTGCCAACACTGAAGCTTTCTTT

J gene: TRBJ2-1
clone size: NA
V gene: TRBV27
D gene: NA
CDR3 protein: CASSFEGYNEQLF
CDR3 DNA: TGTGCCAGCAGTTTCGAAGGTTACAATGAGCAGTTATTC

J gene: TRBJ1-5
clone size: few
V gene: TRBV19
D gene: NA
CDR3 protein: CASSIRGFRHPQHF
CDR3 DNA: TGTGCCAGTAGTATCCGGGGATTTCGTCATCCTCAGCATTTT

J gene: TRBJ2-5
clone size: many
V gene: TRBV20-1
D gene: NA
CDR3 protein: CSARVETQYF
CDR3 DNA: TGCAGTGCTAGAGTAGAGACCCAGTACTTC

J gene: TRBJ2-1
clone size: many
V gene: TRBV20-1
D gene: TRBD2
CDR3 protein: CSAPGTSGRVSSYNEQFF
CDR3 DNA: TGCAGTGCTCCCGGGACTAGCGGGAGAGTTAGCTCCTACAATGAGCAGTTCTTC

J gene: TRBJ2-3
clone size: many
V gene: TRBV27
D gene: TRBD2
CDR3 protein: CASSPRTSIGTDTQYF
CDR3 DNA: TGTGCCAGCAGCCCAAGGACTAGCATCGGTACAGATACGCAGTATTTT

J gene: TRBJ2-1
clone size: many
V gene: TRBV30
D gene: NA
CDR3 protein: CAWSEPTSSYNEQFF
CDR3 DNA: TGTGCCTGGAGTGAGCCTACAAGCTCCTACAATGAGCAGTTCTTC

J gene: TRBJ2-4
clone size: many
V gene: TRBV3-1
D gene: NA
CDR3 protein: CASSPGSRGLNIQYF
CDR3 DNA: TGTGCCAGCAGCCCGGGGTCTAGGGGCTTAAACATTCAGTACTTC

J gene: TRBJ2-7
clone size: NA
V gene: TRBV28
D gene: TRBD1
CDR3 protein: CASSSPTRDRSEYYEQYF
CDR3 DNA: TGTGCCAGCAGTTCCCCCACCAGGGACAGGTCCGAGTACTACGAGCAGTACTTC

J gene: TRBJ2-7
clone size: many
V gene: TRBV12-3/TRBV12-4
D gene: NA
CDR3 protein: CASSSPLPSGPSAYEQYF
CDR3 DNA: TGTGCCAGCAGTTCCCCACTACCGTCTGGACCTTCCGCCTACGAGCAGTACTTC

J gene: TRBJ2-2
clone size: many
V gene: TRBV7-6
D gene: TRBD1
CDR3 protein: CASSSRQGLNTGELFF
CDR3 DNA: TGTGCCAGCAGCTCCAGACAGGGCTTAAACACCGGGGAGCTGTTTTTT

J gene: TRBJ2-6
clone size: few
V gene: TRBV6-1
D gene: TRBD2
CDR3 protein: CASRGGSGANVLTF
CDR3 DNA: TGTGCCAGCCGGGGGGGGTCTGGGGCCAACGTCCTGACTTTC

J gene: TRBJ2-4
clone size: many
V gene: TRBV6-2/TRBV6-3
D gene: NA
CDR3 protein: CASSRSQGGEAKNIQYF
CDR3 DNA: TGTGCCAGCAGTCGGTCGCAGGGCGGCGAAGCCAAAAACATTCAGTACTTC

J gene: TRBJ1-6
clone size: NA
V gene: TRBV28
D gene: TRBD1
CDR3 protein: CASSPGQNNSALHF
CDR3 DNA: TGTGCCAGCAGTCCGGGACAGAATAATTCAGCCCTCCACTTT

J gene: TRBJ1-1
clone size: many
V gene: TRBV5-1
D gene: TRBD1
CDR3 protein: CASSLYRGNTEAFF
CDR3 DNA: TGCGCCAGCAGCTTATACAGGGGAAACACTGAAGCTTTCTTT